This T cell receptor (beta chain) was obtained from a study of cytomegalovirus exposure and HLA in healthy donors. Looking at the study overall: Early release data held around 82 million unique TCRs from HLA-typed donors. Study-wide results and limits: Owing to their indistinguishability, certain V segments, notably TRBV6-2 and TRBV6-3, were excluded.

PCR used 60 Vbeta primers and 13 Jbeta primers. Sequenced by immunoSEQ multiplex PCR; TCRdb stores in-frame clones only, minus some. The sample yields about 88,000 clones, about 77% seen once. With respect to this clone: The antigen is unknown.

V was pared by 2 bases and J by 5 bases, with 10 bases between. CDR3 length: 14 residues. Looked up from germline, CDR1 is ENHRY and CDR2 is SYGVKD. This receptor was obtained from a woman aged 40-49 years in good health and CMV-seronegative. The J gene is TRBJ1-3, the V gene TRBV10-3, with D perhaps matching TRBD1 (6 bases). The sample comprised PBMCs. The CDR3 is CAISEDRDRNTIYF. Written as DNA, the CDR3 is TGTGCCATCAGTGAGGACCGGGACAGAAACACCATATATTTT.